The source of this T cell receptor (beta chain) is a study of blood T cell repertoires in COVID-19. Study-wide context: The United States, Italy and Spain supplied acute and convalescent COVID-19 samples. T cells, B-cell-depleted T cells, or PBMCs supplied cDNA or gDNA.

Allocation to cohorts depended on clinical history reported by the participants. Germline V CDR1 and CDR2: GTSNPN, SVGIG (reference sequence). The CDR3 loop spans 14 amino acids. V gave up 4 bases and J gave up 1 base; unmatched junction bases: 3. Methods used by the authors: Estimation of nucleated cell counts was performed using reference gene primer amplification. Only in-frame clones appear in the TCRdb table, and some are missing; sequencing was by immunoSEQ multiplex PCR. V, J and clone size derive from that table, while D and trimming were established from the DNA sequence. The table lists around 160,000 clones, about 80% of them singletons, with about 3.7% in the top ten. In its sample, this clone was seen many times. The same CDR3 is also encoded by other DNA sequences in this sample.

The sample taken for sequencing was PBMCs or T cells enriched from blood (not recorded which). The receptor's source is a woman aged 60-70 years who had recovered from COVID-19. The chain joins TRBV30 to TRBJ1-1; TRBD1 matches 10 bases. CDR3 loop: CAWTRDRGNTEAFF. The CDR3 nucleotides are TGTGCCTGGACTCGGGACAGGGGGAACACTGAAGCTTTCTTT.